The 24 T cell receptor beta chains reported below all come from one sample, sequenced in a study of shared clonotypes between healthy human individuals. Clones were read by immunoSEQ multiplex PCR, and TCRdb kept only the in-frame ones, dropping some. The profile covers about a million clones, with roughly 80% appearing a single time and roughly 0.83% taken by the ten largest. Material for sequencing was memory CD4+ T cells from PBMCs. Subset of the sample: CD45RA-negative fraction. The receptors originated from a man aged 18 to 29 in good health. Some clones in this sample may be carry-over from other donors' samples.

The V call is TRBV6-1, the J call TRBJ1-2, with 8 bases matching TRBD1. The CDR3 sequence is 14 residues long. V lost 7 bases, J lost 7 bases, and 11 bases stayed unmatched. CDR1 and CDR2 from the germline V gene are MNHNS and SASEGT. In nucleotides, the CDR3 is TGTGCCAGCAACCTGGACAGGGAGAAAGGTGGCTACACCTTC. Protein: CASNLDREKGGYTF.

This chain joins TRBV13 and TRBJ1-1; TRBD1 agrees at 7 bases. The V and J ends lost 2 bases and 5 bases, in that order; junction bases with no gene match: 5. This CDR3 has 14 residues. Per the germline V gene, CDR1 is PRHDT and CDR2 is FYEKMQ (reference sequence). The CDR3: CASSLQGVRTEAFF. Here the CDR3 DNA reads TGTGCCAGCAGCTTACAGGGGGTGAGGACTGAAGCTTTCTTT.

V is TRBV2 and J is TRBJ2-5; 7 nucleotides line up with TRBD1. J gave up 7 bases and V 6 bases, and 11 bases lay outside the gene matches. The CDR3 runs to 14 residues. Germline assignment: CDR1 SNHLY and CDR2 FYNNEI. The CDR3 nucleotides read TGTGCCAGCAGGACAGGGACCAGCGTAGGGACCCAGTACTTC. This sequence encodes CASRTGTSVGTQYF.

This clone has only one observation. The chain recombines TRBV28 with TRBJ2-7, with D tentatively TRBD1 or TRBD2 (6 bases each). Per the germline V gene, CDR1 is MDHEN and CDR2 is SYDVKM. The CDR3 consists of 14 residues. The V end lost 10 bases, the J end lost 3 bases, and 19 bases lay between the germline ends. CDR3 residues: CATRFGGPVYEQYF. In nucleotides, the CDR3 is TGTGCCACCAGATTCGGGGGCCCTGTCTACGAGCAGTACTTC.

The CDR3 here is CASSPPADGNTIYF. CDR3 DNA sequence: TGTGCCAGCTCACCACCGGCGGATGGAAACACCATATATTTT. The chain joins TRBV18 to TRBJ1-3; the D is unclear. Germline-derived CDR1 and CDR2 are KGHSH and LQKENI. The CDR3 totals 14 residues. Trimming cost V 0 bases and J 3 bases, with 6 bases left between them. Together with reference TRBV18 and TRBJ1-3, the CDR3 gives the full variable domain: NAGVMQNPRHLVRRRGQEARLRCSPMKGHSHVYWYRQLPEEGLKFMVYLQKENIIDESGMPKERFSAEFPKEGPSILRIQQVVRGDSAAYFCASSPPADGNTIYFGEGSWLTVV.

The chain carries TRBV9 and TRBJ2-7; tentative D call: TRBD2 (6 bases). The germline gives CDR1 SGDLS, CDR2 YYNGEE. The CDR3 runs 14 residues. Trimming took off 1 base at V and 6 bases at J, with 14 bases between the two ends. CDR3 sequence reads: CASSVNSGPFEQYF. For the CDR3, the DNA is TGTGCCAGCAGCGTAAATAGCGGCCCCTTCGAGCAGTACTTC.

This clone was seen repeatedly, ten times or more. Different DNA sequences within this sample yield the same CDR3. The V and J genes are TRBV5-1 and TRBJ1-1, with D possibly TRBD1 on 6 matching bases. The length of the CDR3 is 14 residues. Per germline, CDR1 SGHRS and CDR2 YFSETQ. V was shortened by 3 bases and J by 0 bases, with 9 bases between the two germline ends. The CDR3 reads CASSWGQMNTEAFF. The CDR3 region has the DNA TGCGCCAGCAGCTGGGGGCAGATGAACACTGAAGCTTTCTTT.

The chain carries TRBV28 and TRBJ1-4; D is perhaps TRBD1 (5 bases). This CDR3 region has 15 residues. V lost 3 bases to trimming and J lost 1 base, with 9 bases between them. CDR1 and CDR2 from the germline V gene are MDHEN and SYDVKM. CDR3 sequence (DNA): TGTGCCAGCAGTTTGCTAGGGGAAACTAATGAAAAACTGTTTTTT. Its protein product is CASSLLGETNEKLFF.

This chain connects TRBV6-1 to TRBJ1-6, with a tentative D call TRBD1 (5 bases). The CDR3 runs 14 residues. The germline V and J ends were trimmed by 2 bases and 10 bases, with 12 bases remaining between them. Germline CDR1 and CDR2: MNHNS and SASEGT. The CDR3 DNA reads as TGTGCCAGCAGTGAAAGAGGGGAGGGGTCACCCCTCCACTTT. It codes for CASSERGEGSPLHF.

The V call is TRBV28, the J call TRBJ2-5, with D perhaps matching TRBD2 (5 bases). The CDR3 runs 16 residues. Germline V gives CDR1 MDHEN, CDR2 SYDVKM. The germline V and J ends were trimmed by 6 bases and 9 bases, with 26 bases remaining between them. The CDR3 nucleotides are TGTGCCAGCAGCCACTCCGGACTGGGCCCCCACGCGGCCCAGTACTTC. It is translated as CASSHSGLGPHAAQYF.

The rearrangement uses TRBV7-8 and TRBJ1-5, with D possibly matching TRBD1 (6 bases). The CDR3 runs 15 residues. Trimming took 6 bases from V and 4 from J, leaving 16 bases between them. Per germline, CDR1 SGHVS and CDR2 FQNEAQ. CDR3 sequence reads: CASREGEGGNQPQHF. The CDR3 nucleotides read TGTGCCAGCAGAGAGGGGGAGGGGGGGAATCAGCCCCAGCATTTT.

The genes are TRBV5-1 and TRBJ2-3, with 12 bases fitting TRBD2. The J segment lost 8 bases and the V segment lost 3 bases, leaving 19 bases of the junction unmatched. This CDR3 comprises 19 residues. CDR1 is SGHRS, CDR2 YFSETQ, per germline. The CDR3, as DNA: TGCGCCAGCAGCTCCGGACTAGCGGGAAGAAGAGCTACACAGACTACGCAGTATTTT. It is translated as CASSSGLAGRRATQTTQYF. Based on the CDR3 plus reference TRBV5-1 and TRBJ2-3, the full variable domain is KAGVTQTPRYLIKTRGQQVTLSCSPISGHRSVSWYQQTPGQGLQFLFEYFSETQRNKGNFPGRFSGRQFSNSRSEMNVSTLELGDSALYLCASSSGLAGRRATQTTQYFGPGTRLTVL.

The rearrangement joins TRBV2 to TRBJ1-6; 8 bases map to TRBD1. This CDR3 spans 15 amino acids. After removal of 7 bases from V and 6 bases from J, the junction contained 8 bases not matched to a gene. The germline CDR1 and CDR2 sequences are SNHLY and FYNNEI. The CDR3 DNA reads TGTGCCAGCATCGATAGACAGGGGTCTAATTCACCCCTCCACTTT. As protein: CASIDRQGSNSPLHF.

The chain recombines TRBV6-1 with TRBJ1-1; the match to TRBD1 covers 9 bases. The CDR3 has 13 residues. The V segment lost 5 bases and the J segment 3 bases; nucleotides outside the gene matches: 1. Germline V gene sequence: CDR1 MNHNS, CDR2 SASEGT. In DNA, the CDR3 is TGTGCCAGCAGTTGGACAGGGGACACTGAAGCTTTCTTT. This codes for CASSWTGDTEAFF.

V and J are TRBV29-1 and TRBJ1-5, with 9 bases lining up with TRBD1. The CDR3 covers 13 residues. Unmatched junction bases numbered 4, after V lost 7 bases and J lost 3 bases. Looked up from germline, CDR1 is SQVTM and CDR2 is ANQGSEA. The CDR3 region has the DNA TGCAGCGCACAGGGGGCCGCCAATCAGCCCCAGCATTTT. Encoded protein: CSAQGAANQPQHF.

The chain uses TRBV5-1 and TRBJ2-6, with 7 bases identical to TRBD2. From germline, CDR1 is SGHRS and CDR2 YFSETQ. The CDR3 is 17 amino acids. After removal of 1 base from V and 2 bases from J, the junction contained 6 bases not matched to a gene. CDR3 sequence: CASSLTAGWAGANVLTF. The CDR3 DNA follows: TGCGCCAGCAGCTTGACAGCGGGGTGGGCTGGGGCCAACGTCCTGACTTTC.

This sequence joins TRBV4-1 and TRBJ1-2, with D possibly TRBD1 on 5 matching bases. Germline CDR1 MGHRA, CDR2 YSYEKL. The CDR3 consists of 14 residues. V lost 1 base, J lost 8 bases, and 14 bases lay in between. DNA of the CDR3: TGCGCCAGCAGCCAAGGGGAGACGGGGGTCGGCTACACCTTC. Translating gives CASSQGETGVGYTF.

This clone was seen at least ten times. The chain links TRBV29-1 to TRBJ1-2; D unclear. Germline CDR1 reads SQVTM; CDR2 reads ANQGSEA. The CDR3 has 14 amino acids. Trimming took 2 bases from V and 4 from J, leaving 14 bases between them. The chain's CDR3 is CSVEWEGSGYGYTF. DNA of the CDR3: TGCAGCGTTGAATGGGAAGGGAGCGGCTATGGCTACACCTTC.

This chain links TRBV19 with TRBJ1-5; 8 positions agree with TRBD1. Germline loops: CDR1 LNHDA, CDR2 SQIVND (reference sequence). Unmatched junction bases numbered 9, after V lost 0 bases and J lost 2 bases. The CDR3 has 18 residues. CDR3 residues: CASSIDQGQAGGNQPQHF. The CDR3 DNA is TGTGCCAGTAGTATAGACCAGGGACAGGCGGGGGGCAATCAGCCCCAGCATTTT.

This rearrangement joins TRBV5-1 to TRBJ2-1; D not certain. CDR3 length: 12 amino acids. Germline values: CDR1 SGHRS, CDR2 YFSETQ. Trimming took 0 bases from V and 9 from J, leaving 7 bases between them. For the CDR3, the DNA is TGCGCCAGCAGCTTGGAGTTTGGTGAGCAGTTCTTC. Its translation: CASSLEFGEQFF.

This chain connects TRBV4-1 to TRBJ2-7; D is perhaps TRBD1 or TRBD2 (5 bases each). This CDR3 contains 13 residues. Per the germline V gene, CDR1 is MGHRA and CDR2 is YSYEKL. V shed 0 bases and J shed 6 bases, with 9 bases lying between them. The CDR3 is CASSQDRGVEQYF. The DNA of the CDR3 is TGCGCCAGCAGCCAAGATCGAGGGGTCGAGCAGTACTTC.

The CDR3 loop is CASSHLTGNTEAFF. DNA of the CDR3: TGTGCCAGCAGTCACTTGACAGGTAACACTGAAGCTTTCTTT. The rearrangement joins TRBV28 to TRBJ1-1, with D perhaps matching TRBD1 (6 bases). Trimming took off 5 bases at V and 2 bases at J, with 12 bases between the two ends. The CDR3 covers 14 residues. Germline CDR1 is MDHEN and CDR2 is SYDVKM. Full variable domain (missing parts from reference TRBV28 and TRBJ1-1): DVKVTQSSRYLVKRTGEKVFLECVQDMDHENMFWYRQDPGLGLRLIYFSYDVKMKEKGDIPEGYSVSREKKERFSLILESASTNQTSMYLCASSHLTGNTEAFFGQGTRLTVV.

This clone showed up just a few times. V and J are TRBV5-1 and TRBJ2-3; D is ambiguous. V was clipped by 4 bases and J by 6 bases, with 21 bases between them. Germline V gene data show CDR1 as SGHRS and CDR2 as YFSETQ. The length of the CDR3 is 16 residues. The chain's CDR3 is CASSPFVGGDADTQYF. As DNA, the CDR3 is TGCGCCAGCAGCCCCTTCGTGGGTGGGGATGCCGATACGCAGTATTTT.

The CDR3 coding sequence is TGTGCCAGCAGCATGACTAGTCAAAACTCCTACGAGCAGTACTTC. Translating gives CASSMTSQNSYEQYF. V is TRBV14 and J is TRBJ2-7; D perhaps matches TRBD2 (6 bases). V dropped 5 bases and J dropped 0 bases, with 14 bases sitting between them. The V gene's germline CDR1 is SGHDN and CDR2 FVKESK. This CDR3 region has 15 residues.